This is a list of T cell receptor beta chains from one sample in a study of shared clonotypes between healthy human individuals. The assay was immunoSEQ multiplex PCR, and TCRdb's table has in-frame clones only and misses some. In the table there are about 680,000 clones, about 91% of which are singletons. Sequencing was done on a sample of naive CD8+ T cells sorted from blood. The receptors here all came from a man under 40 in good health. Both conserved end residues are part of each CDR3. Fields, in order: CDR3 length, V gene, J gene, CDR3 protein.

CDR3 length: 13
V gene: TRBV28
J gene: TRBJ2-1
CDR3 protein: CASRTGSYNEQFF

CDR3 length: 16
V gene: TRBV5-1
J gene: TRBJ1-2
CDR3 protein: CASSLSVVTVKDGYTF

CDR3 length: 12
V gene: TRBV18
J gene: TRBJ2-7
CDR3 protein: CASSPGTYEQYF

CDR3 length: 16
V gene: TRBV4-3
J gene: TRBJ2-5
CDR3 protein: CASSHFVGQGAEEQYF

CDR3 length: 14
V gene: TRBV2
J gene: TRBJ2-5
CDR3 protein: CASSEPGGQETQYF

CDR3 length: 13
V gene: TRBV10-1
J gene: TRBJ1-2
CDR3 protein: CASSESPNYGYTF

CDR3 length: 16
V gene: TRBV11-2
J gene: TRBJ2-1
CDR3 protein: CASSLDQGQPTNEQFF

CDR3 length: 15
V gene: TRBV28
J gene: TRBJ1-1
CDR3 protein: CASSLGSGLDTEAFF

CDR3 length: 16
V gene: TRBV11-2
J gene: TRBJ2-3
CDR3 protein: CASSLRGGFGTDTQYF

CDR3 length: 16
V gene: TRBV27
J gene: TRBJ2-5
CDR3 protein: CASSPLAGSGQETQYF

CDR3 length: 16
V gene: TRBV13
J gene: TRBJ2-2
CDR3 protein: CASSSYRERLRGELFF

CDR3 length: 13
V gene: TRBV12-2
J gene: TRBJ1-4
CDR3 protein: CASRLAFREKLFF

CDR3 length: 16
V gene: TRBV5-6
J gene: TRBJ2-1
CDR3 protein: CASSLYRGLVDNEQFF

CDR3 length: 16
V gene: TRBV7-6
J gene: TRBJ2-1
CDR3 protein: CASSLELAGASNEQFF

CDR3 length: 12
V gene: TRBV25-1
J gene: TRBJ2-1
CDR3 protein: CASSESFNEQFF

CDR3 length: 13
V gene: TRBV7-9
J gene: TRBJ2-7
CDR3 protein: CASSLAQTRGQYF

CDR3 length: 13
V gene: TRBV28
J gene: TRBJ2-2
CDR3 protein: CASSLRGTGELFF

CDR3 length: 16
V gene: TRBV7-8
J gene: TRBJ2-1
CDR3 protein: CASSSKKGSFYNEQFF

CDR3 length: 16
V gene: TRBV27
J gene: TRBJ2-2
CDR3 protein: CASSFSSQVYTGELFF

CDR3 length: 16
V gene: TRBV11-2
J gene: TRBJ2-2
CDR3 protein: CASSSTLTRSTGELFF

CDR3 length: 14
V gene: TRBV9
J gene: TRBJ2-1
CDR3 protein: CASSPQIGDRAKFF

CDR3 length: 13
V gene: TRBV27
J gene: TRBJ2-7
CDR3 protein: CASSFGPYYEQYF

CDR3 length: 16
V gene: TRBV28
J gene: TRBJ2-7
CDR3 protein: CASSFTSDINTYEQYF

CDR3 length: 15
V gene: TRBV27
J gene: TRBJ2-7
CDR3 protein: CASSLVASSSYEQYF

CDR3 length: 18
V gene: TRBV13
J gene: TRBJ2-1
CDR3 protein: CASSSGTSGPSSYNEQFF

CDR3 length: 12
V gene: TRBV9
J gene: TRBJ2-2
CDR3 protein: CASSDNTGELFF

CDR3 length: 13
V gene: TRBV30
J gene: TRBJ2-7
CDR3 protein: CAGGVGGSYEQYF

CDR3 length: 14
V gene: TRBV16
J gene: TRBJ2-7
CDR3 protein: CASSQSGTVDEQYF

CDR3 length: 14
V gene: TRBV28
J gene: TRBJ2-1
CDR3 protein: CASSPSGRASEQFF

CDR3 length: 16
V gene: TRBV5-1
J gene: TRBJ2-3
CDR3 protein: CASSLSSGRAPDTQYF

CDR3 length: 18
V gene: TRBV18
J gene: TRBJ2-6
CDR3 protein: CASSPQEGIPTGANVLTF

CDR3 length: 16
V gene: TRBV28
J gene: TRBJ2-6
CDR3 protein: CATRALSPSGANVLTF

CDR3 length: 14
V gene: TRBV11-2
J gene: TRBJ2-7
CDR3 protein: CASSLSLIPYEQYF

CDR3 length: 15
V gene: TRBV9
J gene: TRBJ2-7
CDR3 protein: CASSPQGGASYEQYF

CDR3 length: 19
V gene: TRBV5-4
J gene: TRBJ2-5
CDR3 protein: CASSFAPGLAGGRQETQYF

CDR3 length: 16
V gene: TRBV9
J gene: TRBJ1-2
CDR3 protein: CASSPRAQEGKDGYTF

CDR3 length: 15
V gene: TRBV19
J gene: TRBJ2-2
CDR3 protein: CASTAAGGNTGELFF

CDR3 length: 17
V gene: TRBV5-6
J gene: TRBJ1-1
CDR3 protein: CASSTDGGQGIRTEAFF

CDR3 length: 13
V gene: TRBV4-1
J gene: TRBJ1-1
CDR3 protein: CASSQVGQAEAFF

CDR3 length: 15
V gene: TRBV6-5
J gene: TRBJ2-1
CDR3 protein: CASSWTSGSDGEQFF

CDR3 length: 16
V gene: TRBV11-2
J gene: TRBJ1-1
CDR3 protein: CASSFQGGGMNTEAFF

CDR3 length: 16
V gene: TRBV5-5
J gene: TRBJ2-2
CDR3 protein: CASSSTGQTKTGELFF

CDR3 length: 19
V gene: TRBV28
J gene: TRBJ2-4
CDR3 protein: CASRPTPVLAGGLPHIQYF

CDR3 length: 14
V gene: TRBV5-4
J gene: TRBJ1-1
CDR3 protein: CASRPGQGNTEAFF

CDR3 length: 12
V gene: TRBV27
J gene: TRBJ2-7
CDR3 protein: CATGGAAYEQYF